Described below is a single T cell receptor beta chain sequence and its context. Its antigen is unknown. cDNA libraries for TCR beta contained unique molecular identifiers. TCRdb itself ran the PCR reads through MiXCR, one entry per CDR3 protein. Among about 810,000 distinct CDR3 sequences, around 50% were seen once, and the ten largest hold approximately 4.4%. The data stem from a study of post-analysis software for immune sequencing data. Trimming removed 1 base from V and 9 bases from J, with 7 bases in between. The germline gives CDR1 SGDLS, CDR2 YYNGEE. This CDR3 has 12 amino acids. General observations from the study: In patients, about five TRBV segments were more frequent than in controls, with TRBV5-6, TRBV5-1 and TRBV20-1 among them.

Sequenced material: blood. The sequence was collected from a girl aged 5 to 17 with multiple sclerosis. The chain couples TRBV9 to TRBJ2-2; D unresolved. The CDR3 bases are TGTGCCAGCAGCGTATCATGGAGGGAGCTGTTTTTT. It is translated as CASSVSWRELFF.